The T cell receptor (beta chain) described here comes from a study of glioma-infiltrating T cells. The germline gives CDR1 SGHDN, CDR2 FVKESK. The CDR3 contains 13 residues. Deletions cut 2 bases from V and 3 bases from J, with 8 bases between. This clonotype was counted a few times. Its antigen is as yet unknown. Findings of the study overall: Above-expected tissue-blood divergence occurred in all gliomas, most in low-grade ones.

The iRepertoire nested amplicon-rescue multiplex PCR amplified TCR alpha and beta CDR3s from RNA. TCRdb analysed the multiplex PCR reads with MiXCR anew, one entry per CDR3 protein. There are about 400,000 distinct CDR3 sequences in the sample; roughly 41% occur only once, and around 11% lies in the top ten. The sequenced sample consisted of glioma tissue, nonneoplastic brain tissue, or PBMCs (not recorded which). The TCR originated in a human donor with low-grade glioma or glioblastoma, undergoing nonglioma brain surgery, or in good health (not recorded which). J is TRBJ2-7 and V is TRBV14; the D gene is possibly TRBD2 (6 bases). The CDR3 bases are TGTGCCAGCAGCCAAAACGGGGGCTACGAGCAGTACTTC. Its translation: CASSQNGGYEQYF.